Below, 22 T cell receptor beta chains from the same sample are listed, as sequenced in a study of T cells in Graves' hyperthyroidism and ophthalmopathy. The source material, RNA transcripts, was used to amplify TCR beta CDR3 regions. The TCR CDR3 first-round RT-PCR relied on the HTBI primer set. TCRdb re-analysed the multiplex PCR reads in MiXCR, keeping a single row per CDR3 protein. The sample yields some 500,000 distinct CDR3 sequences, around 22% seen once. The sequenced material came from blood. All receptors derive from a woman aged 30 to 39 with Graves' ophthalmopathy.

The genes are TRBV27 and TRBJ1-5; D perhaps matches TRBD1 (6 bases). Trimming pared 0 bases from V and 2 bases from J, leaving 11 bases between. Germline V gene data show CDR1 as MNHEY and CDR2 as SMNVEV (reference sequence). This CDR3 comprises 16 residues. DNA for the CDR3: TGTGCCAGCAGTTTATCGTGGGGGGCTGGCAATCAGCCCCAGCATTTT. Translating it yields CASSLSWGAGNQPQHF.

The rearrangement joins TRBV28 to TRBJ2-7, with TRBD1 matching 8 bases. The CDR3 totals 16 residues. The germline V gene encodes CDR1 MDHEN and CDR2 SYDVKM. V lost 4 bases, J lost 5 bases, and 13 bases stayed unmatched. The CDR3 sequence: CASSSYPDRVKHEQYF. As DNA, the CDR3 is TGTGCCAGCAGTTCTTACCCGGACAGGGTTAAACACGAGCAGTACTTC.

This clonotype was picked up a small number of times. V gene TRBV6-1 combines with J gene TRBJ2-1; tentative D call: TRBD2 (6 bases). V shed 1 base and J shed 7 bases, with 11 bases lying between them. The CDR3 length is 14 residues. Germline lookup yields CDR1 MNHNS and CDR2 SASEGT. The CDR3 region is CASSEDVGTNEQFF. CDR3 nucleotides: TGTGCCAGCAGTGAAGACGTCGGGACTAATGAGCAGTTCTTC.

The chain recombines TRBV10-3 with TRBJ1-5; 9 bases align to TRBD1. V lost 4 bases, J lost 5 bases, and 0 bases stayed unmatched. The CDR3 runs to 13 residues. Germline V CDR1 and CDR2: ENHRY, SYGVKD. DNA for the CDR3: TGTGCCATCAGTGGGACAGGGGATCAGCCCCAGCATTTT. Translation: CAISGTGDQPQHF.

The V and J genes are TRBV30 and TRBJ1-1; D perhaps matches TRBD1 (5 bases). The CDR3 is 12 residues long. The germline CDR1 and CDR2 sequences are GTSNPN and SVGIG (reference sequence). The V gene lost 3 bases and the J gene lost 6 bases, with 11 bases spanning the gap. As DNA, the CDR3 is TGTGCCTGGAGCTACAGGCCCCCTGAAGCTTTCTTT. This gives the protein CAWSYRPPEAFF.

This clonotype was observed at least ten times. The V gene is TRBV6-2 or TRBV6-3, the J gene TRBJ2-2; a possible D gene is TRBD2 (5 bases). Trimming shortened V by 2 bases and J by 8 bases, and 15 bases separated the two germline ends. Looked up from germline, CDR1 is MNHEY and CDR2 is SVGEGT. CDR3 size: 15 residues. The CDR3 nucleotides are TGTGCCAGCAGTTACCGGACCCCGGCGGGTGGGGAGCTGTTTTTT. It yields the protein CASSYRTPAGGELFF.

This rearrangement joins TRBV12-3 or TRBV12-4 to TRBJ2-7; D may match TRBD1 or TRBD2 (7 bases each). Trimming removed 6 bases from V and 5 bases from J, with 17 bases in between. The CDR3 runs 14 residues. CDR3 DNA: TGTGCCAGCAGCCCGCAGGGGGGGTGGAACGAGCAGTACTTC. This sequence encodes CASSPQGGWNEQYF.

About this clonotype: The junction differs from germline at one of its ends, possibly a read error. The genes are TRBV6-1 and TRBJ2-6; unclear D gene. CDR3 size: 15 residues. The germline V gene has CDR1 MNHNS and CDR2 SASEGT. CDR3 residues: CASREESAGANVLTF. The CDR3 nucleotides are TGTGCCAGCAGGGAAGAGTCGGCTGGGGCCAACGTCCTGACTTTC.

This clonotype was detected many times. The V gene is TRBV10-3, the J gene TRBJ2-2; perhaps D is TRBD1 or TRBD2 (6 bases each). The CDR3 covers 16 residues. V shed 2 bases and J shed 4 bases, with 14 bases lying between them. CDR1 is ENHRY and CDR2 is SYGVKD in the germline V gene. CDR3 residues: CAISEPGAGSTGELFF. The CDR3 DNA is TGTGCCATCAGTGAGCCGGGGGCAGGCAGCACCGGGGAGCTGTTTTTT.

The sample holds a few counts of this clonotype. This rearrangement joins TRBV9 to TRBJ2-4; the D gene is possibly TRBD1 (5 bases). Trimming cost V 0 bases and J 8 bases, with 15 bases left between them. CDR1 is SGDLS, CDR2 YYNGEE, per germline. The CDR3 is made up of 15 amino acids. The DNA of the CDR3 is TGTGCCAGCAGCGTAGTAGGGGCGAGGCTTGACATTCAGTACTTC. Protein sequence: CASSVVGARLDIQYF.

This clonotype was detected many times. The chain joins TRBV28 to TRBJ1-3; unclear D gene. Trimming removed 5 bases at V and 2 bases at J, with 7 bases between. The CDR3 spans 13 residues. The germline V gene has CDR1 MDHEN and CDR2 SYDVKM. Written as DNA, the CDR3 is TGTGCCAGCAGTGTGGCAGCTGGAAACACCATATATTTT. Its protein is CASSVAAGNTIYF.

This rearrangement joins TRBV3-1 to TRBJ1-3; D call uncertain. There are 16 residues in the CDR3. Germline CDR1 LGHDT, CDR2 YNNKEL (reference sequence). The V end lost 2 bases, the J end lost 2 bases, and 13 bases lay between the germline ends. CDR3 in amino acids: CASSQFWEPTGNTIYF. The CDR3 coding sequence is TGTGCCAGCAGCCAATTTTGGGAGCCGACTGGAAACACCATATATTTT. Supplemented by reference TRBV3-1 and TRBJ1-3, the full variable domain reads DTAVSQTPKYLVTQMGNDKSIKCEQNLGHDTMYWYKQDSKKFLKIMFSYNNKELIINETVPNRFSPKSPDKAHLNLHINSLELGDSAVYFCASSQFWEPTGNTIYFGEGSWLTVV.

The table lists this clonotype with many counts. The chain recombines TRBV29-1 with TRBJ2-7; TRBD1 is a possible D gene (5 bases). Germline CDR1 SQVTM, CDR2 ANQGSEA. The CDR3 totals 14 residues. Trimming shortened V by 3 bases and J by 2 bases, and 14 bases separated the two germline ends. This CDR3 reads CSVDWQGNPYEQYF. Here the CDR3 DNA reads TGCAGCGTTGATTGGCAGGGCAATCCCTACGAGCAGTACTTC.

The chain recombines TRBV19 with TRBJ2-7; 7 bases fit TRBD1. Per germline, CDR1 LNHDA and CDR2 SQIVND (reference sequence). CDR3 length: 12 residues. The V segment lost 4 bases and the J segment 6 bases; nucleotides outside the gene matches: 3. In DNA form, the CDR3 reads TGTGCCAGTAGTAAAAACAGGGGCGAGCAGTACTTC. It is translated as CASSKNRGEQYF.

This rearrangement joins TRBV2 to TRBJ1-1; D is possibly TRBD1 (6 bases). The CDR3 sequence is 13 residues long. Trimming stripped 7 bases from V and 5 bases from J, with 14 bases between. CDR1 and CDR2 (germline): SNHLY, FYNNEI. CDR3: CASKGRGGTEAFF. CDR3 nucleotides: TGTGCCAGCAAAGGCAGGGGAGGAACTGAAGCTTTCTTT.

This clonotype has ten or more counts. CDR3 DNA: TGTGCCAGCAGCCATGACAGGGTCACTGAAGCTTTCTTT. Its protein is CASSHDRVTEAFF. This chain uses TRBV12-3 or TRBV12-4 with TRBJ1-1, with 7 bases matching TRBD1. With V trimmed by 6 bases and J by 4 bases, 5 bases remained unmatched. This CDR3 comprises 13 residues.

The J gene is TRBJ1-2, the V gene TRBV9; weak D call: TRBD1 (5 bases). Germline assignment: CDR1 SGDLS and CDR2 YYNGEE. The CDR3 is made up of 14 amino acids. V lost 4 bases to trimming and J lost 4 bases, with 14 bases between them. The CDR3 region has the DNA TGTGCCAGCAGCCCCGGGACGGATTTCTATGGCTACACCTTC. It codes for CASSPGTDFYGYTF.

There are many counts of this clonotype. The chain recombines TRBV10-2 with TRBJ2-5, with D maybe TRBD1 (6 bases). The CDR3 is made up of 15 amino acids. V lost 3 bases, J lost 3 bases, and 14 bases lay in between. The germline V gene has CDR1 WSHSY and CDR2 SAAADI. The chain's CDR3 is CASSDLRTAEETQYF. The CDR3 region has the DNA TGCGCCAGCAGTGACTTGAGGACAGCCGAAGAGACCCAGTACTTC.

This clonotype was counted many times. The chain uses TRBV20-1 and TRBJ1-2; 7 positions match TRBD1. The CDR3 is made up of 13 amino acids. Germline V CDR1 and CDR2: DFQATT, SNEGSKA (reference sequence). V shed 6 bases and J 8 bases; nucleotides not matched to a gene: 12. The CDR3: CSAPGEGAKGYTF. CDR3 bases: TGCAGTGCACCCGGGGAGGGGGCGAAGGGCTACACCTTC.

The rearrangement joins TRBV3-1 to TRBJ1-3; no definite D call. Trimming pared 2 bases from V and 0 bases from J, leaving 5 bases between. CDR1 is LGHDT and CDR2 is YNNKEL in the germline V gene (reference sequence). CDR3 size: 14 residues. CDR3 nucleotide sequence: TGTGCCAGCAGCCAATCATCCTCTGGAAACACCATATATTTT. Translation gives CASSQSSSGNTIYF.

This rearrangement joins TRBV24-1 to TRBJ2-2; D remains unclear. V lost 6 bases and J lost 1, with 8 bases in between. Per the germline V gene, CDR1 is KGHDR and CDR2 is SFDVKD. The CDR3 is made up of 14 amino acids. CDR3 residues: CATSHPGNTGELFF. The CDR3 DNA sequence: TGTGCCACCAGTCACCCAGGGAACACCGGGGAGCTGTTTTTT.

This clonotype appeared once. J is TRBJ2-7 and V is TRBV27; a weak D match, TRBD2 (6 bases). CDR3 size: 15 residues. In germline, CDR1 is MNHEY, CDR2 SMNVEV (reference sequence). V was pared by 0 bases and J by 0 bases, with 9 bases between. The CDR3 sequence is CASSLSGGISYEQYF. The CDR3 DNA is TGTGCCAGCAGTTTATCCGGGGGAATCTCCTACGAGCAGTACTTC.